This T cell receptor (beta chain) stems from a study of beta chain features in type 1 diabetes. The CDR3 runs to 12 residues. V was shortened by 6 bases and J by 4 bases, with 9 bases between the two germline ends. The germline V gene has CDR1 MDHEN and CDR2 SYDVKM. Study conclusions and caveats: VDJ junctions from type 1 diabetes patients carried fewer insertions and larger deletions. There was a moderate but significant shortening of TCRB CDR3s in all four CD4+ subsets of Type 1 diabetes patients.

Expressed TCRB transcripts were sequenced after all isolated RNA was converted to cDNA. TCRdb's table, derived via immunoSEQ multiplex PCR, lists solely in-frame clones and lacks some. The profile shows around 160,000 clones, roughly 60% of them singletons. Populations obtained by sorting all exceeded 95% purity. The sample holds one count of this clone. The antigen remains unidentified. The TCR originated in a man aged 30-40 years with type 1 diabetes. The sample taken for sequencing was naive CD4+ T cells from blood. This chain uses TRBV28 with TRBJ1-2, with unresolved D. The CDR3 sequence is CASSFGIYGYTF. CDR3 sequence (DNA): TGTGCCAGCAGCTTTGGGATCTATGGCTACACCTTC.